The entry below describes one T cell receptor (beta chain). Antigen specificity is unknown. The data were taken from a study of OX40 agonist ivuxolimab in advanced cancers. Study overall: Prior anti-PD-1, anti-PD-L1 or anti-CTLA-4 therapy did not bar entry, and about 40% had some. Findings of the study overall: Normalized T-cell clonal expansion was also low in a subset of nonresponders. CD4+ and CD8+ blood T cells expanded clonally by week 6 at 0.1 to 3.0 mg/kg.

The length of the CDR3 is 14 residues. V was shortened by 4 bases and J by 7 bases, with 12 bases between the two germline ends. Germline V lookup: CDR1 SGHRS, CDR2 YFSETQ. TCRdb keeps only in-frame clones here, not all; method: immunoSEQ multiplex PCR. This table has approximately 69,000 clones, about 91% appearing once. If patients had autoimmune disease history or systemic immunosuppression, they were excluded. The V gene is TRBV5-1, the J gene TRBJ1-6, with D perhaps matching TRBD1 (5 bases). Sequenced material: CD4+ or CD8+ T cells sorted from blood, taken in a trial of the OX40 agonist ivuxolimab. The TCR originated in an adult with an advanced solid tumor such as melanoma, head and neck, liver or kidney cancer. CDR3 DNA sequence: TGCGCCAGCAGCCCCCCCAGGGCAAATTCACCCCTCCACTTT. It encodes CASSPPRANSPLHF.